This TCR beta chain derives from a study of blood T cell repertoires in COVID-19. The wider study: PBMCs, B-cell-depleted T cells, or T cells were the source of the cDNA or gDNA that made up the material.

The table came from immunoSEQ multiplex PCR; TCRdb's copy has only in-frame clones and leaves some out. The sample lists roughly 49,000 clones; roughly 87% were seen once. This clonotype was obtained from a middle-aged man with active COVID-19. The sequenced material came from peripheral blood.

In DNA form, the CDR3 reads TGTGCCAGCAGTGCGGCGGGAGAACAATACAATGAGCAGTTCTTC. Translating it yields CASSAAGEQYNEQFF. The gene calls are TRBV6-4 and TRBJ2-1, with TRBD2 identical over 7 bases. CDR1 and CDR2 (germline): MRHNA, SNTAGT. V was clipped by 4 bases and J by 4 bases; unmatched bases: 7. This CDR3 region has 15 residues.